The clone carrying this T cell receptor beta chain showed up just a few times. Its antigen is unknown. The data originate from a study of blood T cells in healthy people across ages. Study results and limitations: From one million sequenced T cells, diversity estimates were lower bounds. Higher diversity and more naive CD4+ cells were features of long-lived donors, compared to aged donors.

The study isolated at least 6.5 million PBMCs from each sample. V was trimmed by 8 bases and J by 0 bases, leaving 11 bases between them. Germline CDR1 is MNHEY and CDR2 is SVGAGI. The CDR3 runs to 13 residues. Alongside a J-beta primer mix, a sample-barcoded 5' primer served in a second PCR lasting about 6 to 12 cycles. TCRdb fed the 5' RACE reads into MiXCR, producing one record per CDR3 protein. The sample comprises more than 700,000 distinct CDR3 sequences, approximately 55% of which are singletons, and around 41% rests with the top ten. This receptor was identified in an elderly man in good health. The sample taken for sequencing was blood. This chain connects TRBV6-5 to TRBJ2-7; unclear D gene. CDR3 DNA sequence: TGTGCCAGCGCCTTTGGACCCTCCTACGAGCAGTACTTC. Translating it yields CASAFGPSYEQYF.